The rows below give T cell receptor beta chains drawn from one sample of a study of immune evolution from preneoplasia to lung adenocarcinoma. Profiling relied on immunoSEQ multiplex PCR, and the TCRdb table lists in-frame clones only, not all of them. The repertoire holds some 9,500 clones, with 75% to 80% as singletons. Sequenced input: FFPE lung adenocarcinoma in situ tissue. The receptors stem from an elderly person with lung adenocarcinoma. Each CDR3 is given without its conserved first and last residue. The order of the fields is CDR3 protein, J gene, V gene, clone size, D gene. The D gene is left open where the match is weak. Size is omitted from some rows. Given values are once, few, many or a class for expanded clones.

ASRTASLPLH	TRBJ1-6	TRBV2	-	-
ASSPGFSNHYEQY	TRBJ2-7	TRBV2	-	-
ASSELSVGEQY	TRBJ2-7	TRBV10-1	-	-
ASRISGGLGYEQY	TRBJ2-7	TRBV5-1	-	TRBD2
ASSVVTGELF	TRBJ2-2	TRBV2	-	-
ASSSHDMSGGAYNEQF	TRBJ2-1	TRBV28	-	TRBD2
ASSVETGLLTGELF	TRBJ2-2	TRBV9	once	-
ASSLWQNTGELF	TRBJ2-2	TRBV5-8	once	-
ASRPGGQMTNYGYT	TRBJ1-2	TRBV5-4	-	-
ASSFVQARETQY	TRBJ2-5	TRBV7-9	-	-
ASSLGGGGAELDTQY	TRBJ2-3	TRBV7-2	-	TRBD2
ASSSDSGGTF	TRBJ2-1	TRBV11-1	-	TRBD2
ASSPPGGPLETQY	TRBJ2-5	TRBV27	-	-
ASSFAGTAPYEQY	TRBJ2-7	TRBV28	-	TRBD1
ASSLDRFEFGYT	TRBJ1-2	TRBV5-1	-	-
ASSLLRGGYT	TRBJ1-2	TRBV7-2	-	-
ASSLQGQGAYLYGYT	TRBJ1-2	TRBV7-9	-	TRBD1
ASSYEGLGANEQY	TRBJ2-7	TRBV6-5	-	-
ASNGSGGVNTGELF	TRBJ2-2	TRBV2	-	TRBD2
ASSTRQTPYGYT	TRBJ1-2	TRBV19	-	-
ASSLTSGGYYEQY	TRBJ2-7	TRBV7-2	-	TRBD2
ASSGLRATNEKLF	TRBJ1-4	TRBV2	-	-
ASSETPDNSPLH	TRBJ1-6	TRBV5-1	-	-
ASSLTGDSYTEAF	TRBJ1-1	TRBV7-3	-	-
ASSDRGQGNIQY	TRBJ2-4	TRBV7-2	-	TRBD1
ASSRDRQETQY	TRBJ2-5	TRBV11-1	-	TRBD1
ASREWDSNTEAF	TRBJ1-1	TRBV2	once	TRBD1
ASSLGGGNTGELF	TRBJ2-2	TRBV11-2	-	-